Shown below are 23 T cell receptor beta chains from a single sample sequenced in a study of shared clonotypes between healthy human individuals. The table came from immunoSEQ multiplex PCR; TCRdb's copy has only in-frame clones and leaves some out. The data show 550,000 to 700,000 clones, 55% to 85% seen once. What was sequenced was memory CD4+ T cells sorted from blood. Subset noted: CD45RA-negative fraction. The receptors here all came from a woman aged 25 to 39 in good health.

The V and J genes are TRBV19 and TRBJ2-1; maybe TRBD2 (6 bases). The germline gives CDR1 LNHDA, CDR2 SQIVND (reference sequence). V gave up 5 bases and J gave up 7 bases, with 18 bases separating them. The CDR3 is made up of 15 amino acids. The CDR3 sequence: CASSLVAARRNEQFF. The DNA of the CDR3 is TGTGCCAGTAGTTTGGTAGCGGCTAGAAGGAATGAGCAGTTCTTC.

V usage is TRBV30 and J usage is TRBJ2-3; D remains ambiguous. This CDR3 has 13 amino acids. Per germline, CDR1 GTSNPN and CDR2 SVGIG (reference sequence). V was trimmed by 3 bases and J by 0 bases, leaving 7 bases between them. The CDR3 sequence is CAWRTLSTDTQYF. CDR3 DNA sequence: TGTGCCTGGAGGACCCTGAGCACAGATACGCAGTATTTT.

The genes are TRBV7-2 and TRBJ2-5, with a weak D call TRBD1 (5 bases). V was trimmed by 5 bases and J by 4 bases, leaving 17 bases between them. Germline loops: CDR1 SGHTA, CDR2 FQGNSA. CDR3 length: 15 amino acids. The CDR3 DNA is TGTGCCAGCAGCCACACCCAGGGAAGGGTAGAGACCCAGTACTTC. This translates into CASSHTQGRVETQYF.

This CDR3 is CASREAAGRWYF. The CDR3, as DNA: TGTGCCAGCAGGGAGGCCGCGGGCCGATGGTACTTC. This chain joins TRBV28 and TRBJ2-4; possibly TRBD2 for D (5 bases). The CDR3 spans 12 residues. The V end lost 6 bases, the J end lost 15 bases, and 18 bases lay between the germline ends. CDR1 is MDHEN, CDR2 SYDVKM, per germline.

Concerning this clone itself: Other DNA sequences of this sample code for an identical CDR3. The chain has TRBV5-1 and TRBJ1-2; TRBD1 might be the D (5 bases). The CDR3 spans 13 residues. V lost 3 bases and J 0 bases, leaving 6 bases between the germline ends. Germline V lookup: CDR1 SGHRS, CDR2 YFSETQ. The CDR3, as DNA: TGCGCCAGCAGCTCGGGGCCTAACTATGGCTACACCTTC. This gives the protein CASSSGPNYGYTF.

This clone was seen just once. The chain links TRBV28 to TRBJ2-7, with TRBD1 as a possible D gene (6 bases). The CDR3 extends over 15 amino acids. The V and J ends lost 6 bases and 8 bases respectively, with 23 bases between them. Germline V gene sequence: CDR1 MDHEN, CDR2 SYDVKM. The CDR3 DNA follows: TGTGCCAGCAGCCGGCCGGACGGTAGGGGGATTAAGCAGTACTTC. Protein: CASSRPDGRGIKQYF.

CDR3 sequence (DNA): TGTGCCAGCAGGGCCATGATGTGGACTGGAAACACCATATATTTT. Translation gives CASRAMMWTGNTIYF. The chain recombines TRBV28 with TRBJ1-3; D gene ambiguous. The germline V and J ends were trimmed by 6 bases and 2 bases, with 14 bases remaining between them. Germline-derived CDR1 and CDR2 are MDHEN and SYDVKM. CDR3 length: 15 amino acids.

Regarding this clone: Being one base from a much bigger clone, this may be a read error. The rearrangement uses TRBV25-1 and TRBJ1-4; no clear D gene. CDR1 MGHDK and CDR2 SYGVNS come from the germline V gene. CDR3 length: 12 residues. The V end was cut by 3 bases, the J end by 4 bases, with 3 bases between. CDR3 sequence reads: CASSDFNEKLFF. DNA for the CDR3: TGTGCCAGCAGTGATTTTAATGAAAAACTGTTTTTT.

This clone has just a few counts. This chain links TRBV7-9 with TRBJ2-3; D remains ambiguous. Germline CDR1 SEHNR, CDR2 FQNEAQ (reference sequence). V was cut by 3 bases and J by 0 bases, with 10 bases left in between. CDR3 length equals 15 residues. CDR3 bases: TGTGCCAGCAGCTTTGGCCGATCTAGCACAGATACGCAGTATTTT. Translation gives CASSFGRSSTDTQYF.

The sample holds a few counts of this clone. The gene calls are TRBV20-1 and TRBJ2-7; no clear D gene. The germline CDR1 and CDR2 sequences are DFQATT and SNEGSKA (reference sequence). The ends were cut back, 3 bases at V and 3 bases at J, with 6 bases in the middle. The CDR3 has 11 residues. The CDR3 DNA sequence: TGCAGTGCTAGGGAGCGCTACGAGCAGTACTTC. Encoded protein: CSARERYEQYF.

V usage is TRBV7-2 and J usage is TRBJ2-3; TRBD2 matches 11 bases. V was pared by 5 bases and J by 4 bases, with 14 bases of the junction left unmatched. CDR1 SGHTA and CDR2 FQGNSA come from the germline V gene. The CDR3 sequence is 18 residues long. The CDR3 DNA sequence: TGTGCCAGCAGCCCGAGGGTTGCGGGACTAGCGGAACCAGATACGCAGTATTTT. This sequence encodes CASSPRVAGLAEPDTQYF.

This chain joins TRBV28 and TRBJ2-4; maybe TRBD2 (6 bases). The germline V and J ends were trimmed by 4 bases and 0 bases, with 10 bases remaining between them. The CDR3 length is 15 residues. Germline V gene lookup returns CDR1 MDHEN and CDR2 SYDVKM. The CDR3 sequence: CASSSSVVAKNIQYF. DNA of the CDR3: TGTGCCAGCAGTTCTAGCGTAGTAGCCAAAAACATTCAGTACTTC. Drawing the rest from reference TRBV28 and TRBJ2-4, the complete variable domain is DVKVTQSSRYLVKRTGEKVFLECVQDMDHENMFWYRQDPGLGLRLIYFSYDVKMKEKGDIPEGYSVSREKKERFSLILESASTNQTSMYLCASSSSVVAKNIQYFGAGTRLSVL.

The chain carries TRBV7-9 and TRBJ2-7; TRBD1 matches 8 bases. The V gene end was trimmed by 7 bases and the J gene end by 1 base; junction bases not matched to a gene: 6. CDR1 is SEHNR, CDR2 FQNEAQ, per germline (reference sequence). The CDR3 spans 14 residues. DNA of the CDR3: TGTGCCAGCACCCTACAGGGGGAATCCTACGAGCAGTACTTC. Its protein product is CASTLQGESYEQYF. The whole variable domain, filled in from reference TRBV7-9 and TRBJ2-7, reads DTGVSQNPRHKITKRGQNVTFRCDPISEHNRLYWYRQTLGQGPEFLTYFQNEAQLEKSRLLSDRFSAERPKGSFSTLEIQRTEQGDSAMYLCASTLQGESYEQYFGPGTRLTVT.

The CDR3 region has the DNA TGCGCCACCGTCGCCACAGGGCTTGGGGGTGAGCAGTTCTTC. This codes for CATVATGLGGEQFF. This chain links TRBV10-2 with TRBJ2-1; D is possibly TRBD1 (6 bases). Looked up from germline, CDR1 is WSHSY and CDR2 is SAAADI. V was shortened by 10 bases and J by 9 bases, with 22 bases between the two germline ends. The CDR3 has 14 amino acids.

This chain joins TRBV14 and TRBJ1-4; the D gene is possibly TRBD1 (5 bases). The CDR3 is 14 residues long. Trimming stripped 3 bases from V and 3 bases from J, with 8 bases between. Germline V gives CDR1 SGHDN, CDR2 FVKESK. CDR3 sequence reads: CASSHRDSNEKLFF. The CDR3 bases are TGTGCCAGCAGCCACCGGGACTCTAATGAAAAACTGTTTTTT. The variable domain in full, with the rest retrieved from reference TRBV14 and TRBJ1-4, is EAGVTQFPSHSVIEKGQTVTLRCDPISGHDNLYWYRRVMGKEIKFLLHFVKESKQDESGMPNNRFLAERTGGTYSTLKVQPAELEDSGVYFCASSHRDSNEKLFFGSGTQLSVL.

This clone has just a few counts. This sample includes further DNA sequences coding for the same CDR3. This chain uses TRBV7-3 with TRBJ1-1; D is uncertain. Germline V lookup: CDR1 SGHTA, CDR2 FQGTGA. There are 13 residues in the CDR3. V lost 5 bases, J lost 1 base, and 8 bases lay in between. The CDR3 region has the DNA TGTGCCAGCAGCACGCAGAGGAACACTGAAGCTTTCTTT. Translated: CASSTQRNTEAFF.

This clone occurred a few times. The chain employs TRBV4-1 and TRBJ1-2, with D tentatively TRBD1 (6 bases). The germline V gene has CDR1 MGHRA and CDR2 YSYEKL. Trimming left V 2 bases short and J 3 bases short, with 7 bases between. CDR3 size: 13 residues. This chain's CDR3 is CASSQRGDYGYTF. The CDR3 DNA reads TGCGCCAGCAGCCAAAGGGGGGACTATGGCTACACCTTC.

This clone was seen more than once but under ten times. This chain links TRBV6-4 with TRBJ2-7; 12 nucleotides match TRBD2. This CDR3 region has 13 residues. Per germline, CDR1 MRHNA and CDR2 SNTAGT. J was trimmed by 6 bases and V by 3 bases; bases with no gene match: 0. The CDR3 DNA reads as TGTGCCAGCAGTGAGACTAGCGGGAGCGAGCAGTACTTC. It codes for CASSETSGSEQYF.

This chain uses TRBV7-2 with TRBJ2-7; no clear D gene. CDR1 SGHTA and CDR2 FQGNSA come from the germline V gene. The CDR3 contains 15 residues. V dropped 1 base and J dropped 3 bases, with 13 bases sitting between them. The CDR3 sequence: CASSLVGILHYEQYF. The CDR3 DNA follows: TGTGCCAGCAGCTTAGTAGGGATATTACACTACGAGCAGTACTTC. Variable domain in full (rest from reference TRBV7-2 and TRBJ2-7): GAGVSQSPSNKVTEKGKDVELRCDPISGHTALYWYRQSLGQGLEFLIYFQGNSAPDKSGLPSDRFSAERTGGSVSTLTIQRTQQEDSAVYLCASSLVGILHYEQYFGPGTRLTVT.

This chain joins TRBV11-2 and TRBJ2-7; D uncertain. The V and J ends lost 6 bases and 3 bases respectively, with 15 bases between them. CDR1 and CDR2 from the germline V gene are SGHAT and FQNNGV. This CDR3 comprises 14 residues. In DNA form, the CDR3 reads TGTGCCAGCAGGGGCCACCTCACCATCTACGAGCAGTACTTC. Amino acids: CASRGHLTIYEQYF.

V is TRBV28 and J is TRBJ1-4; 9 bases map to TRBD1. This CDR3 is 18 amino acids long. Trimming removed 6 bases from V and 0 bases from J; junction bases left unmatched: 11. Per germline, CDR1 MDHEN and CDR2 SYDVKM. The CDR3 DNA is TGTGCCAGCAGCTCTCCATCGGACAGGGGTGCAACTAATGAAAAACTGTTTTTT. Translation: CASSSPSDRGATNEKLFF.

The DNA for the CDR3 is TGTGCCAGCAGCCAAGGTCTAGCGGGCGACTACAATGAGCAGTTCTTC. Translating it yields CASSQGLAGDYNEQFF. This sequence joins TRBV4-2 and TRBJ2-1, with 8 nucleotides matching TRBD2. The ends lost 1 base at V and 3 bases at J; junction bases unmatched: 5. CDR3 length equals 16 residues. CDR1 and CDR2 (germline): LGHNA, YNFKEQ.

The chain links TRBV4-1 to TRBJ2-6; the match to TRBD2 covers 7 bases. Germline CDR1 MGHRA, CDR2 YSYEKL. The CDR3 covers 17 residues. Unmatched junction bases numbered 6, after V lost 4 bases and J lost 0 bases. The CDR3 nucleotides are TGCGCCAGCAGCCCCCCAGCGGGACCCTCTGGGGCCAACGTCCTGACTTTC. Translating gives CASSPPAGPSGANVLTF.